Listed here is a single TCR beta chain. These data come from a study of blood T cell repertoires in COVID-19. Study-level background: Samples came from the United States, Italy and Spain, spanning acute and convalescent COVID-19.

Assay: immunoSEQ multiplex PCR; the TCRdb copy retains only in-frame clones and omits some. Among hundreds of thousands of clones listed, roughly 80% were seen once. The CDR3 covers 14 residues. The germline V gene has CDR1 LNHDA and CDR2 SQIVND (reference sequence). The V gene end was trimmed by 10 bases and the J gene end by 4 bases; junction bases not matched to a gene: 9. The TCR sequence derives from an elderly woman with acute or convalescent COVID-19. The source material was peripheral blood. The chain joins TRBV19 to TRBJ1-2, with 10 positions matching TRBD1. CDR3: CATRTGGVGYGYTF. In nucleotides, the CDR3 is TGTGCCACCCGGACAGGGGGAGTGGGCTATGGCTACACCTTC.